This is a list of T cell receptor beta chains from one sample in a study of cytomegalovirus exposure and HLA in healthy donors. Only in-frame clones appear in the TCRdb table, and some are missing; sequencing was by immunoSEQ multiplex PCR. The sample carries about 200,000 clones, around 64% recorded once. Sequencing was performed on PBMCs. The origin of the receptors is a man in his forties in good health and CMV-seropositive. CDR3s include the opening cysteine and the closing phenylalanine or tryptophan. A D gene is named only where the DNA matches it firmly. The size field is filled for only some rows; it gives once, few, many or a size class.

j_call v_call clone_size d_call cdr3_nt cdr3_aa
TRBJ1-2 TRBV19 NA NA TGTGCCAGTAACCCTAATTGGAGCGGCGGCCCCTATGGCTACACCTTC CASNPNWSGGPYGYTF
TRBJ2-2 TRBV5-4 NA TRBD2 TGTGCCAGCACGAACCAGCGGGGGTCCGGGGAGCTGTTTTTT CASTNQRGSGELFF
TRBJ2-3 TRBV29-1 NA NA TGCAGCGTCGACTACCCGATTGCCACAGATACGCAGTATTTT CSVDYPIATDTQYF
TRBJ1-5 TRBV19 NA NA TGTGCCAGTAGTGGCGGGGGGGGCCAGCCCCAGCATTTT CASSGGGGQPQHF
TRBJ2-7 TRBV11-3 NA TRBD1 TGTGCCAGCTCGAGACAGGGAAACTACGAGCAGTACTTC CASSRQGNYEQYF
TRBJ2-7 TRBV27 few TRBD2 TGTGCCAGCAGTTTACTTTTGGGGCGGGGGGCCTCCTACGAGCAGTACTTC CASSLLLGRGASYEQYF
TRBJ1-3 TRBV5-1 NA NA TGCGCCAGCAGCTTGGGGCCTTGGGACTCCGACCCTGGAAACACCATATATTTT CASSLGPWDSDPGNTIYF
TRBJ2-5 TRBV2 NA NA TGTGCCAGCACATCGCCTCTGAGGGAGACCCAGTACTTC CASTSPLRETQYF
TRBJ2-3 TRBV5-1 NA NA TGCGCCAGCAGCTTCGATAGCAGACCCACAGATACGCAGTATTTT CASSFDSRPTDTQYF
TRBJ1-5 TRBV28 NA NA TGTGCCAGCATCGGGCAGGGTAGTCAGCCCCAGCATTTT CASIGQGSQPQHF
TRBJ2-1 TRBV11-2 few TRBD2 TGTGCCAGCAGCCGTAGCGGGATATACAATGAGCAGTTCTTC CASSRSGIYNEQFF
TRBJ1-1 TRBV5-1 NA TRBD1 TGCGCCAGCAGAACCGGGACAGGGGGCACTGAAGCTTTCTTT CASRTGTGGTEAFF
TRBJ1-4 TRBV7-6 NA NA TGTGCCAGCAGCTTAGGTCGGTTGAATGAAAAACTGTTTTTT CASSLGRLNEKLFF
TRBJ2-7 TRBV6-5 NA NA TGTGCCAGCAGCACGCCAGGGTACGAGCAGTACTTC CASSTPGYEQYF
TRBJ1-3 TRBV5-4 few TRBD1 TGTGCCAGCAGCTTGGCCGTGGGACAGGGGGGAAACACCATATATTTT CASSLAVGQGGNTIYF
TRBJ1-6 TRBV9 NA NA TGTGCCAGCAATAACCTCGGGAGTTCACCCCTCCACTTT CASNNLGSSPLHF
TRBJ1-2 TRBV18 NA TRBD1 TGTGCCAGCTCACCTGGGGCAGGGGGCTTCTATGGCTACACCTTC CASSPGAGGFYGYTF
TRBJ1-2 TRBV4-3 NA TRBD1 TGCGCCAGCAGCCAAACCGGGACAGGGGGCGGCGGCTACACCTTC CASSQTGTGGGGYTF
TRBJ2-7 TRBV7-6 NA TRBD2 TGTGCCAGCAGCCCTGTTAGCGGGGGGTCCTACGAGCAGTACTTC CASSPVSGGSYEQYF
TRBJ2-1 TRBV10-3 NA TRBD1 TGTGCCATCAGTGAACAGGGGGTAGGTGAGCAGTTCTTC CAISEQGVGEQFF
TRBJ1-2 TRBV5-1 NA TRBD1 TGCGCCAGCAGCTTAATGACAGGGGCTAACTATGGCTACACCTTC CASSLMTGANYGYTF
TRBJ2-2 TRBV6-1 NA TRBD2 TGTGCCAGCAGTGAAGTCAACAGACTAGCGGGGACCGGTTCCGGGGAGCTGTTTTTT CASSEVNRLAGTGSGELFF
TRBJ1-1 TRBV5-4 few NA TGTGCCAGCAGCTTGGGGTGGCAGGGTTGGGGAAAAATGAACACTGAAGCTTTCTTT CASSLGWQGWGKMNTEAFF
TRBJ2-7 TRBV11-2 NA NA TGTGCCAGCAGCCTCCGACAGCCCACCTACGAGCAGTACTTC CASSLRQPTYEQYF
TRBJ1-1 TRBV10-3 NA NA TGTGCCATCACTGTCGACAGGAACACTGAAGCTTTCTTT CAITVDRNTEAFF
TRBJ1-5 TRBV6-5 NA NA TGTGCCAGCAGTTCCCCAAGATTAGATAGCAATCAGCCCCAGCATTTT CASSSPRLDSNQPQHF
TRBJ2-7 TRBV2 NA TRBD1 TGTGCCAGCAGTGACCCGGGACAGGGGGTCGCGTGGTACGAGCAGTACTTC CASSDPGQGVAWYEQYF
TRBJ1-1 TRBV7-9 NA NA TGTTCCAGCAGCTTGGACCGTTGGGGCACCTTCAACACTGAAGCTTTCTTT CSSSLDRWGTFNTEAFF
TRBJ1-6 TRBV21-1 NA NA TGTGCCAGCACCCCCAAGAGGCCCAATCCCCACTTT CASTPKRPNPHF
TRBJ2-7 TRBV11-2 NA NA TGTGCCAGCAGCTCTCAGGGGAAGATGGGGAACGAGCAGTACTTC CASSSQGKMGNEQYF
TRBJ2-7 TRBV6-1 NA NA TGTGCCAGCAGTGAAGTCTGGGCCAGCTACGAGCAGTACTTC CASSEVWASYEQYF
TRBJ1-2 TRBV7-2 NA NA TGTGCCAGCAGCTTAGAAAGTGGACAGTATGGCTACACCTTC CASSLESGQYGYTF
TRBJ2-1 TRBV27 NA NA TGTGCCAGCAGTCCCTTCGGCAGGGCAAGCTCCTACAATGAGCAGTTCTTC CASSPFGRASSYNEQFF
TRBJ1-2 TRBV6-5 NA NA TGTGCCAGCAGACCGACCCTGGGCTTTAGCACCTTC CASRPTLGFSTF
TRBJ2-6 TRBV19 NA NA TGTGCCAGTAGCCCCTCCCCCGGGTCGCTCAACGTCCTGACTTTC CASSPSPGSLNVLTF
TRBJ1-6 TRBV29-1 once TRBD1 TGCAGCGTTGACTCTACAGGGGAAGAGTCACCCCTCCACTTT CSVDSTGEESPLHF
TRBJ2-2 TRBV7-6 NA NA TGTGCCAGCGCCCCAGAGGCAAAAGCGAACACCGGGGAGCTGTTTTTT CASAPEAKANTGELFF
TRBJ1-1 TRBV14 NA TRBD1 TGTGCCAGCAGCCAAGTTATACCCGGGACAGGGCATTTCGAGTTT CASSQVIPGTGHFEF
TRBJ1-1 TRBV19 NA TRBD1 TGTGCCAGTGGGGAACAGGGGGGAACTGAAGCTTTCTTT CASGEQGGTEAFF
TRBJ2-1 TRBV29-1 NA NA TGCAGCGCTTCTTACAATGAGCAGTTCTTC CSASYNEQFF
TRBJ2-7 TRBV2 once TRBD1 TGTGCCGGTATGGGACAGGGGCACAGCGAGCAGTACTTC CAGMGQGHSEQYF